This TCR beta chain is drawn from a study of technical replicates of blood from several donors. Some clones are missing from TCRdb's copy, which holds only in-frame ones; the method was immunoSEQ multiplex PCR. This table holds 70,000 or so clones, 95% to 98% found once. The CDR3 runs to 17 residues. The V and J ends lost 4 bases and 6 bases, in that order; junction bases with no gene match: 7. Looked up from germline, CDR1 is LGHNA and CDR2 is YNFKEQ. Sequenced: T cells isolated from PBMCs. This chain links TRBV4-2 with TRBJ2-1; 15 bases line up with TRBD2. This TCR derives from a human donor in good health. DNA for the CDR3: TGTGCCAGCAGCCGGACTAGCGGGAGGGCCGGTGTCAATGAGCAGTTCTTC. Translation: CASSRTSGRAGVNEQFF.